One and the same sample provided the 14 T cell receptor beta chains below, sequenced in a study of cytomegalovirus exposure and HLA in healthy donors. 13 Jbeta primers and 60 Vbeta primers were used for the PCR. Here immunoSEQ multiplex PCR was the method, and the copy in TCRdb shows in-frame clones only, minus some. The profile covers some 65,000 clones, with around 80% appearing a single time and under 30% taken by the ten largest. The sample comprised PBMCs. The receptors were sampled from a woman between 35 and 50 years old in good health and CMV-seropositive.

The J gene is TRBJ1-2, the V gene TRBV5-5; 7 nucleotides match TRBD1. Germline CDR1 reads SGHKS; CDR2 reads YYEKEE (reference sequence). The CDR3 spans 13 residues. The trim removed 5 bases at V and 8 bases at J, leaving 9 bases unmatched. The CDR3 DNA reads TGTGCCAGCAGGGCAGACAGGGTCAGAGGCTACACCTTC. It encodes CASRADRVRGYTF.

J is TRBJ1-2 and V is TRBV9, with a possible D match to TRBD1 (5 bases). Germline CDR1 reads SGDLS; CDR2 reads YYNGEE. Deletions cut 3 bases from V and 4 bases from J, with 16 bases between. The CDR3 extends over 15 amino acids. The CDR3 protein is CASSAQTDLPYGYTF. CDR3 nucleotide sequence: TGTGCCAGCAGCGCCCAGACAGACCTCCCCTATGGCTACACCTTC.

The V call is TRBV4-1, the J call TRBJ2-7, with TRBD1 identical over 7 bases. V lost 3 bases to trimming and J lost 2 bases; unmatched junction nucleotides: 7. The CDR3 totals 15 residues. Germline loops: CDR1 MGHRA, CDR2 YSYEKL. The CDR3: CASSQAWTGAYEQYF. CDR3 sequence (DNA): TGCGCCAGCAGCCAGGCTTGGACAGGAGCCTACGAGCAGTACTTC.

V and J are TRBV9 and TRBJ2-1; 8 nucleotides align to TRBD2. The V gene end was trimmed by 0 bases and the J gene end by 3 bases; junction bases not matched to a gene: 5. Looked up from germline, CDR1 is SGDLS and CDR2 is YYNGEE. The CDR3 contains 16 residues. For the CDR3, the DNA is TGTGCCAGCAGCGTAGATCTTGCGGGGGGCTACAATGAGCAGTTCTTC. This gives the protein CASSVDLAGGYNEQFF.

V and J are TRBV7-8 and TRBJ1-1, with unresolved D. V was pared by 5 bases and J by 0 bases, with 7 bases between. The germline V gene encodes CDR1 SGHVS and CDR2 FQNEAQ. This CDR3 is 13 amino acids long. CDR3 in DNA: TGTGCCAGCAGCCCCATCCTGAACACTGAAGCTTTCTTT. Encoded protein: CASSPILNTEAFF.

This chain joins TRBV4-2 and TRBJ2-1; possibly TRBD2 for D (5 bases). The CDR3 totals 17 residues. CDR1 is LGHNA, CDR2 YNFKEQ, per germline. V was pared by 5 bases and J by 0 bases, with 17 bases between. DNA of the CDR3: TGTGCCAGCAGCGAATTGTCACTAGTAAGCTCCTACAATGAGCAGTTCTTC. Translated: CASSELSLVSSYNEQFF.

This sequence joins TRBV12-5 and TRBJ2-2; D is undetermined. The CDR3 is made up of 14 amino acids. CDR1 and CDR2 (germline): LGHNT, FRNRAP. V was trimmed by 4 bases and J by 4 bases, leaving 10 bases between them. CDR3 bases: TGTGCTAGTGGTTCCGACCCGGGCACCGGGGAGCTGTTTTTT. Translation: CASGSDPGTGELFF.

V usage is TRBV5-8 and J usage is TRBJ1-3, with D unclear. The CDR3 consists of 13 residues. The germline gives CDR1 SGHTS, CDR2 YDEGEE. V dropped 9 bases and J dropped 1 base, with 11 bases sitting between them. The CDR3 is CATDGRSGNTIYF. CDR3 bases: TGTGCCACCGATGGGAGGTCTGGAAACACCATATATTTT. Full variable domain (remainder filled in from reference TRBV5-8 and TRBJ1-3): EAGVTQSPTHLIKTRGQQATLRCSPISGHTSVYWYQQALGLGLQFLLWYDEGEERNRGNFPPRFSGRQFPNYSSELNVNALELEDSALYLCATDGRSGNTIYFGEGSWLTVV.

The chain combines TRBV7-9 with TRBJ1-1; a possible D gene is TRBD1 (6 bases). The CDR3 has 13 residues. Germline CDR1 reads SEHNR; CDR2 reads FQNEAQ (reference sequence). The ends were cut back, 4 bases at V and 4 bases at J, with 10 bases in the middle. The CDR3 here is CASSYRVSTEAFF. The CDR3, as DNA: TGTGCCAGCAGCTACAGGGTCTCCACTGAAGCTTTCTTT. The whole variable domain, remainder taken from reference TRBV7-9 and TRBJ1-1, is DTGVSQNPRHKITKRGQNVTFRCDPISEHNRLYWYRQTLGQGPEFLTYFQNEAQLEKSRLLSDRFSAERPKGSFSTLEIQRTEQGDSAMYLCASSYRVSTEAFFGQGTRLTVV.

This clone turned up a few times. J is TRBJ1-1 and V is TRBV5-1; 10 bases fit TRBD1. Germline values: CDR1 SGHRS, CDR2 YFSETQ. V gave up 5 bases and J gave up 1 base; unmatched junction bases: 8. The CDR3 extends over 16 amino acids. The DNA for the CDR3 is TGCGCCAGCAGAAGGGGGACAGGGGAGGGGAACACTGAAGCTTTCTTT. This encodes CASRRGTGEGNTEAFF.

This clone was seen more than once but under ten times. The rearrangement joins TRBV13 to TRBJ1-6; 7 nucleotides line up with TRBD1. The CDR3 extends over 14 amino acids. The ends lost 4 bases at V and 5 bases at J; junction bases unmatched: 2. Per germline, CDR1 PRHDT and CDR2 FYEKMQ (reference sequence). CDR3 bases: TGTGCCAGCAGCTACGACAGGGATAATTCACCCCTCCACTTT. It specifies CASSYDRDNSPLHF.

This chain uses TRBV2 with TRBJ2-3, with D possibly being TRBD2 (6 bases). V gave up 10 bases and J gave up 6 bases, with 20 bases separating them. The CDR3 runs to 14 residues. The V gene's germline CDR1 is SNHLY and CDR2 FYNNEI. DNA for the CDR3: TGTGCCACCGGAGGGGTTTCTCCTCTGGATACGCAGTATTTT. This sequence encodes CATGGVSPLDTQYF.

J is TRBJ2-2 and V is TRBV9; TRBD2 matches at 8 bases. Germline CDR1 is SGDLS and CDR2 is YYNGEE. V was clipped by 4 bases and J by 9 bases; unmatched bases: 11. The CDR3 is 15 amino acids. The CDR3 spells CASSPRTSRDRELFF. The CDR3 coding sequence is TGTGCCAGCAGCCCTCGGACTAGCCGCGACCGGGAGCTGTTTTTT.

This clone showed up just once. The V gene is TRBV27, the J gene TRBJ2-3; 9 nucleotides line up with TRBD1. V was clipped by 3 bases and J by 3 bases; unmatched bases: 1. The germline gives CDR1 MNHEY, CDR2 SMNVEV (reference sequence). This CDR3 region has 14 residues. CDR3 loop: CASSLGTGTDTQYF. The DNA of the CDR3 is TGTGCCAGCAGTTTGGGGACAGGGACAGATACGCAGTATTTT.